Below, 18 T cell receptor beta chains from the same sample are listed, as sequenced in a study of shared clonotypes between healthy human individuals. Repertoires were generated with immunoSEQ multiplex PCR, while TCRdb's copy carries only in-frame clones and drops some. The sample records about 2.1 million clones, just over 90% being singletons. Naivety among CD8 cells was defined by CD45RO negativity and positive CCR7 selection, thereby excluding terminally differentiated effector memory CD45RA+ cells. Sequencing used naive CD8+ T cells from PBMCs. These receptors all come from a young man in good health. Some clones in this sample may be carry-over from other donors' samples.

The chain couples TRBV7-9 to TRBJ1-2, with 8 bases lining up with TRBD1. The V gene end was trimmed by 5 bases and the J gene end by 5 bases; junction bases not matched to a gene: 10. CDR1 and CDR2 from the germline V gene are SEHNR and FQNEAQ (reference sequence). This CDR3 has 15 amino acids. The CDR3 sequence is CASSGGDRGRYGYTF. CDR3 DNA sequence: TGTGCCAGCAGCGGGGGTGACAGGGGTCGGTATGGCTACACCTTC.

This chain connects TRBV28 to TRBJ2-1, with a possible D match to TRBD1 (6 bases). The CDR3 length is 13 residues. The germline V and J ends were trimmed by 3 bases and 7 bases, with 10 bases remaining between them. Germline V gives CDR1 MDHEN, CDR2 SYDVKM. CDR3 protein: CASSLGQGNEQFF. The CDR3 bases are TGTGCCAGCAGTTTGGGCCAGGGGAATGAGCAGTTCTTC.

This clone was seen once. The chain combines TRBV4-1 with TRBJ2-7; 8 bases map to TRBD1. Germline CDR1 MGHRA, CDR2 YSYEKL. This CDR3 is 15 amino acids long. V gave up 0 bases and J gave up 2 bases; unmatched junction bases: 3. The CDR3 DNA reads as TGCGCCAGCAGCCAAGACAGGGGGCAGACCTACGAGCAGTACTTC. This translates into CASSQDRGQTYEQYF.

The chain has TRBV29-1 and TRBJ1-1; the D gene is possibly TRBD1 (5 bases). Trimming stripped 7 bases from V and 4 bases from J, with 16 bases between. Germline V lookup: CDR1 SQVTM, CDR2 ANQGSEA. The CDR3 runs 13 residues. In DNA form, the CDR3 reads TGCAGCGGTGGGCCTTGGGGGACCACTGAAGCTTTCTTT. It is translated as CSGGPWGTTEAFF. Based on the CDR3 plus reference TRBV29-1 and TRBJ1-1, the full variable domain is SAVISQKPSRDICQRGTSLTIQCQVDSQVTMMFWYRQQPGQSLTLIATANQGSEATYESGFVIDKFPISRPNLTFSTLTVSNMSPEDSSIYLCSGGPWGTTEAFFGQGTRLTVV.

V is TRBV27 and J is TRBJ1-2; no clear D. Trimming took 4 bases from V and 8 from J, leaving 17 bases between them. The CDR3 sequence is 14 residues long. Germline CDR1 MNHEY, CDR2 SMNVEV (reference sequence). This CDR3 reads CASSSPGAPLGYTF. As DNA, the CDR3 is TGTGCCAGCAGTTCTCCGGGAGCCCCGTTGGGCTACACCTTC.

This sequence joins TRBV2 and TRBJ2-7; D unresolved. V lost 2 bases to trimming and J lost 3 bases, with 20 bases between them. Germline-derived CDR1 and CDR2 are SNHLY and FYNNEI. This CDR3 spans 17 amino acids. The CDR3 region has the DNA TGTGCCAGCAGTGAAACCACCCAGACGCAAGTGGACTACGAGCAGTACTTC. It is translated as CASSETTQTQVDYEQYF.

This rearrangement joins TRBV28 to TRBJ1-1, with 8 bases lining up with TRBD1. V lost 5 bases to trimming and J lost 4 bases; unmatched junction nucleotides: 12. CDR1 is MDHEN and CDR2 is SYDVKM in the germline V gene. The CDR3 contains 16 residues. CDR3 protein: CASSPPAGGPPTEAFF. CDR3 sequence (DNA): TGTGCCAGCAGTCCCCCGGCAGGGGGCCCGCCCACTGAAGCTTTCTTT. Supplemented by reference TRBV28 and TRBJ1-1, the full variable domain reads DVKVTQSSRYLVKRTGEKVFLECVQDMDHENMFWYRQDPGLGLRLIYFSYDVKMKEKGDIPEGYSVSREKKERFSLILESASTNQTSMYLCASSPPAGGPPTEAFFGQGTRLTVV.

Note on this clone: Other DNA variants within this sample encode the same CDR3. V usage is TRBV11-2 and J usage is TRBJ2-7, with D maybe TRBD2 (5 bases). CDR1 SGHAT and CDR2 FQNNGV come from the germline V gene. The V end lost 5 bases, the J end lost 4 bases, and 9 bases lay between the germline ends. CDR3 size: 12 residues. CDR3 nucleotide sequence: TGTGCCAGCAGCCCTCCGGGGTACGAGCAGTACTTC. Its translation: CASSPPGYEQYF.

The CDR3 DNA follows: TGTGCCAGTAAGCCCAAGGATCTTTATGGCTACACCTTC. This sequence encodes CASKPKDLYGYTF. The chain joins TRBV19 to TRBJ1-2, with D unresolved. CDR1 is LNHDA, CDR2 SQIVND, per germline (reference sequence). The CDR3 sequence is 13 residues long. The V end was cut by 7 bases, the J end by 5 bases, with 14 bases between. Together with reference TRBV19 and TRBJ1-2, the CDR3 gives the full variable domain: DGGITQSPKYLFRKEGQNVTLSCEQNLNHDAMYWYRQDPGQGLRLIYYSQIVNDFQKGDIAEGYSVSREKKESFPLTVTSAQKNPTAFYLCASKPKDLYGYTFGSGTRLTVV.

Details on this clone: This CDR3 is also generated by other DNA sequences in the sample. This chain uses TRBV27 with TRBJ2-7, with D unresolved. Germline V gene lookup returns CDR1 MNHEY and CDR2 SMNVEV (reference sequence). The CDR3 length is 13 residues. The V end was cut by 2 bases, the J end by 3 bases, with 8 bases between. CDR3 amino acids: CASSLGSLYEQYF. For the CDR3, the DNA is TGTGCCAGCAGTTTAGGCAGCCTCTACGAGCAGTACTTC.

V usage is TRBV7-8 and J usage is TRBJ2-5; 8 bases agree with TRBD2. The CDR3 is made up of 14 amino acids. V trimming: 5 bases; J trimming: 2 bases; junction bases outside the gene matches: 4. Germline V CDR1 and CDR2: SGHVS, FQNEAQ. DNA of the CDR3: TGTGCCAGCAGCCCGGGGGGGCCACAAGAGACCCAGTACTTC. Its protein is CASSPGGPQETQYF.

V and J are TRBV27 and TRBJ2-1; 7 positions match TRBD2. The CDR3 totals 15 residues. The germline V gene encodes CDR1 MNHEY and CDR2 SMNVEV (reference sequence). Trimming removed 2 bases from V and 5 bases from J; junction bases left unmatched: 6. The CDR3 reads CASSLRSGVNNEQFF. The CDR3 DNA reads TGTGCCAGCAGTTTAAGGAGCGGGGTGAACAATGAGCAGTTCTTC.

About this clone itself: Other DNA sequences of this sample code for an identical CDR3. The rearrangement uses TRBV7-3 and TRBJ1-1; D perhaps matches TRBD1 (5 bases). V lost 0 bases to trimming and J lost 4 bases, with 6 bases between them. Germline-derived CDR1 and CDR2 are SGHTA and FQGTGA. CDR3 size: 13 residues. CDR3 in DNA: TGTGCCAGCAGCTTAACGGGGGGCACTGAAGCTTTCTTT. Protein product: CASSLTGGTEAFF.

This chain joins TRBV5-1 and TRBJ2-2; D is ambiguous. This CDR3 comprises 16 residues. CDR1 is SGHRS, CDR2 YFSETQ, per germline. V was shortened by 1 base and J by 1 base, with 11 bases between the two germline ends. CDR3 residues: CASSLIRLGNTGELFF. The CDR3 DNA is TGCGCCAGCAGCTTGATCCGTTTGGGGAACACCGGGGAGCTGTTTTTT.

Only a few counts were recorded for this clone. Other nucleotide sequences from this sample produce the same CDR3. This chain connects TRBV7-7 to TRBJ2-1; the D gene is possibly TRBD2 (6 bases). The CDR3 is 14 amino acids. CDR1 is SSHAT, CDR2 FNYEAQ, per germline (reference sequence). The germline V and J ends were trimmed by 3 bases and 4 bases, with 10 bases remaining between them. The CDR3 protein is CASSLGGPYNEQFF. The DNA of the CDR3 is TGTGCCAGCAGCTTGGGAGGACCTTACAATGAGCAGTTCTTC.

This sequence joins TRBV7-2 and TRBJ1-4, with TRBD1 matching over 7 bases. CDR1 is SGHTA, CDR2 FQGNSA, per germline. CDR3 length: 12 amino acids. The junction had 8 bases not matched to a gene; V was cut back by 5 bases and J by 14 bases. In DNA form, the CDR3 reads TGTGCCAGCAGCCCAGGGACAGAATGGCTGTTTTTT. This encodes CASSPGTEWLFF.

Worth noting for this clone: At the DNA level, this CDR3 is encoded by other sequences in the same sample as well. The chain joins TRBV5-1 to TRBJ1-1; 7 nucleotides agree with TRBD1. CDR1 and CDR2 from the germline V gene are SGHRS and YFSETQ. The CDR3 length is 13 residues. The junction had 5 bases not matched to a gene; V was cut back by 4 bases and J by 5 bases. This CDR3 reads CASSPGTATEAFF. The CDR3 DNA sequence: TGCGCCAGCAGCCCTGGGACAGCGACTGAAGCTTTCTTT.

The CDR3 region is CASRVTGAPGNEQFF. The CDR3 coding sequence is TGTGCCAGCAGGGTGACAGGGGCCCCGGGCAATGAGCAGTTCTTC. J is TRBJ2-1 and V is TRBV11-2; TRBD1 aligns across 8 bases. The CDR3 consists of 15 residues. Germline V CDR1 and CDR2: SGHAT, FQNNGV. Trimming at V came to 6 bases and at J to 6 bases, leaving 10 bases not matched to a gene.